The 28 T cell receptor beta chains below all came from one sample that was sequenced in a study of blood T cell repertoires in COVID-19. Method: immunoSEQ multiplex PCR; TCRdb's copy keeps in-frame clones and lacks some. The sample has under 150,000 clones, around three quarters seen once. Specimen: peripheral blood. The receptors derive from a woman in her seventies with acute or convalescent COVID-19.

The CDR3 region is CATSDPVTTQETQYF. CDR3 DNA sequence: TGTGCCACCAGTGACCCGGTGACAACCCAAGAGACCCAGTACTTC. The chain carries TRBV24-1 and TRBJ2-5, with D unclear. The germline gives CDR1 KGHDR, CDR2 SFDVKD. V was trimmed by 4 bases and J by 1 base, leaving 12 bases between them. The CDR3 totals 15 residues.

This clone appeared a single time. The rearrangement links TRBV29-1 to TRBJ2-2; 11 bases are a match to TRBD1. Per germline, CDR1 SQVTM and CDR2 ANQGSEA. The CDR3 is 17 amino acids. With V trimmed by 3 bases and J by 5 bases, 11 bases remained unmatched. Here the CDR3 DNA reads TGCAGCGTTGACGAACCGGGACAGGGGGGTGGGACCGGGGAGCTGTTTTTT. It yields the protein CSVDEPGQGGGTGELFF.

The J gene is TRBJ1-1, the V gene TRBV18; D not resolved. There are 13 residues in the CDR3. Germline CDR1 is KGHSH and CDR2 is LQKENI. Trimming stripped 2 bases from V and 1 base from J, with 5 bases between. CDR3 DNA: TGTGCCAGCTCACCAGGGCCGAACACTGAAGCTTTCTTT. It codes for CASSPGPNTEAFF. Filled out from reference TRBV18 and TRBJ1-1, the complete variable domain reads NAGVMQNPRHLVRRRGQEARLRCSPMKGHSHVYWYRQLPEEGLKFMVYLQKENIIDESGMPKERFSAEFPKEGPSILRIQQVVRGDSAAYFCASSPGPNTEAFFGQGTRLTVV.

The J gene is TRBJ2-3, the V gene TRBV9, with TRBD2 as a possible D gene (6 bases). Per germline, CDR1 SGDLS and CDR2 YYNGEE. Trimming took off 3 bases at V and 3 bases at J, with 14 bases between the two ends. This CDR3 comprises 15 residues. CDR3 amino acids: CASSGRDFLTDTQYF. The CDR3, as DNA: TGTGCCAGCAGCGGCCGGGACTTCCTAACAGATACGCAGTATTTT. Drawing the rest from reference TRBV9 and TRBJ2-3, the complete variable domain is DSGVTQTPKHLITATGQRVTLRCSPRSGDLSVYWYQQSLDQGLQFLIQYYNGEERAKGNILERFSAQQFPDLHSELNLSSLELGDSALYFCASSGRDFLTDTQYFGPGTRLTVL.

This clone showed up just a few times. The chain couples TRBV6-5 to TRBJ1-6; 7 nucleotides align to TRBD1. The germline CDR1 and CDR2 sequences are MNHEY and SVGAGI. With 7 bases clipped from V and 5 bases from J, the junction kept 8 bases outside the gene matches. The CDR3 runs 15 residues. The CDR3 here is CASKKEGANNSPLHF. CDR3 nucleotides: TGTGCCAGCAAAAAGGAGGGGGCCAATAATTCACCCCTCCACTTT.

The gene calls are TRBV9 and TRBJ1-2, with 8 nucleotides matching TRBD1. Germline V gene data show CDR1 as SGDLS and CDR2 as YYNGEE. After removal of 3 bases from V and 5 bases from J, the junction contained 6 bases not matched to a gene. The CDR3 loop spans 14 amino acids. CDR3 loop: CASSAGQGQYGYTF. CDR3 DNA: TGTGCCAGCAGCGCCGGACAGGGTCAATATGGCTACACCTTC. The variable domain in full, with the rest retrieved from reference TRBV9 and TRBJ1-2, is DSGVTQTPKHLITATGQRVTLRCSPRSGDLSVYWYQQSLDQGLQFLIQYYNGEERAKGNILERFSAQQFPDLHSELNLSSLELGDSALYFCASSAGQGQYGYTFGSGTRLTVV.

This clone appeared a single time. The chain links TRBV7-2 to TRBJ2-7; 7 nucleotides agree with TRBD1. Trimming removed 0 bases from V and 1 base from J; junction bases left unmatched: 6. CDR1 is SGHTA, CDR2 FQGNSA, per germline. The CDR3 is made up of 16 amino acids. The CDR3 DNA reads as TGTGCCAGCAGCTTAGCGCTGGGACAGAAATCCTACGAGCAGTACTTC. Translated: CASSLALGQKSYEQYF.

The chain recombines TRBV6-1 with TRBJ2-7; D might be TRBD2 (5 bases). CDR1 and CDR2 from the germline V gene are MNHNS and SASEGT. This CDR3 has 15 residues. The V end was cut by 1 base, the J end by 3 bases, with 13 bases between. CDR3 coding DNA: TGTGCCAGCAGTGAAGTAAGGACTGCTATCTACGAGCAGTACTTC. Protein: CASSEVRTAIYEQYF.

V usage is TRBV5-1 and J usage is TRBJ1-4, with D possibly being TRBD1 (5 bases). CDR3 size: 15 residues. Germline V gene data show CDR1 as SGHRS and CDR2 as YFSETQ. V was clipped by 1 base and J by 4 bases, with 11 bases between them. CDR3 residues: CASSLLGVLNEKLFF. The CDR3 DNA follows: TGCGCCAGCAGCTTGTTAGGGGTCCTTAATGAAAAACTGTTTTTT.

In this sample, this clone turned up many times. The gene calls are TRBV5-1 and TRBJ2-7; 9 bases agree with TRBD2. This CDR3 comprises 16 residues. Germline CDR1 and CDR2: SGHRS and YFSETQ. With 0 bases clipped from V and 1 base from J, the junction kept 5 bases outside the gene matches. Written as DNA, the CDR3 is TGCGCCAGCAGCTTGGGATTGCTAGCGGGATCCTACGAGCAGTACTTC. The encoded protein is CASSLGLLAGSYEQYF.

This clone has more than one count but fewer than ten. The rearrangement uses TRBV11-3 and TRBJ2-2; a weak D match, TRBD1 (6 bases). The CDR3 sequence is 13 residues long. V shed 2 bases and J shed 5 bases, with 6 bases lying between them. Germline-derived CDR1 and CDR2 are SGHNT and YENEEA. The chain's CDR3 is CASSLTGTGELFF. The CDR3 nucleotides read TGTGCCAGCAGCTTAACAGGGACCGGGGAGCTGTTTTTT. The full variable domain, in which reference TRBV11-3 and TRBJ2-2 provide the parts outside the CDR3, is EAGVVQSPRYKIIEKKQPVAFWCNPISGHNTLYWYLQNLGQGPELLIRYENEEAVDDSQLPKDRFSAERLKGVDSTLKIQPAELGDSAVYLCASSLTGTGELFFGEGSRLTVL.

The V gene is TRBV12-5, the J gene TRBJ1-4; weak D call: TRBD1 (5 bases). The CDR3 is 13 residues long. Trimming stripped 2 bases from V and 10 bases from J, with 11 bases between. Germline-derived CDR1 and CDR2 are LGHNT and FRNRAP. The CDR3 region has the DNA TGTGCTAGTGGTTTGCGGGGGGAGCGAAAACTGTTTTTT. Its protein product is CASGLRGERKLFF.

This chain uses TRBV19 with TRBJ1-5; the D is unclear. Germline CDR1 reads LNHDA; CDR2 reads SQIVND (reference sequence). Trimming shortened V by 0 bases and J by 5 bases, and 5 bases separated the two germline ends. This CDR3 has 13 residues. CDR3 nucleotides: TGTGCCAGTAGTATAGATCGAGATCAGCCCCAGCATTTT. Translation: CASSIDRDQPQHF.

The rearrangement joins TRBV28 to TRBJ2-2; 9 nucleotides match TRBD2. Trimming removed 7 bases from V and 5 bases from J; junction bases left unmatched: 14. CDR3 length: 17 amino acids. Germline assignment: CDR1 MDHEN and CDR2 SYDVKM. Here the CDR3 reads CASIGPAGGRRTGELFF. CDR3 bases: TGTGCCAGCATTGGTCCGGCGGGGGGGCGACGTACCGGGGAGCTGTTTTTT.

J is TRBJ2-1 and V is TRBV5-1; 8 bases are shared with TRBD2. V was pared by 1 base and J by 2 bases, with 5 bases of the junction left unmatched. The germline V gene has CDR1 SGHRS and CDR2 YFSETQ. CDR3 length: 16 amino acids. This CDR3 reads CASSLISSGPYNEQFF. The CDR3 bases are TGCGCCAGCAGCTTGATATCTAGCGGGCCCTACAATGAGCAGTTCTTC. Using reference TRBV5-1 and TRBJ2-1 for the parts outside the CDR3, the full variable domain is KAGVTQTPRYLIKTRGQQVTLSCSPISGHRSVSWYQQTPGQGLQFLFEYFSETQRNKGNFPGRFSGRQFSNSRSEMNVSTLELGDSALYLCASSLISSGPYNEQFFGPGTRLTVL.

The DNA of the CDR3 is TGCGCCAGCAGCCGGACTAGCGGTTCCTACAATGAGCAGTTCTTC. This gives the protein CASSRTSGSYNEQFF. This chain uses TRBV5-1 with TRBJ2-1; 10 bases are a match to TRBD2. In germline, CDR1 is SGHRS, CDR2 YFSETQ. This CDR3 has 15 amino acids. J was trimmed by 1 base and V by 4 bases; bases with no gene match: 2.

The V gene is TRBV19, the J gene TRBJ1-5; no definite D call. The CDR3 contains 14 residues. V lost 4 bases to trimming and J lost 7 bases, with 14 bases between them. Germline CDR1 LNHDA, CDR2 SQIVND (reference sequence). DNA for the CDR3: TGTGCCAGTAGTAGGATCCACACGGGGCAGCCCCAGCATTTT. It codes for CASSRIHTGQPQHF. Full variable domain (remainder filled in from reference TRBV19 and TRBJ1-5): DGGITQSPKYLFRKEGQNVTLSCEQNLNHDAMYWYRQDPGQGLRLIYYSQIVNDFQKGDIAEGYSVSREKKESFPLTVTSAQKNPTAFYLCASSRIHTGQPQHFGDGTRLSIL.

This clone was seen once. This chain links TRBV6-5 with TRBJ2-7; D is unclear. V was pared by 0 bases and J by 0 bases, with 6 bases between. Germline assignment: CDR1 MNHEY and CDR2 SVGAGI. This CDR3 has 14 amino acids. The DNA for the CDR3 is TGTGCCAGCAGTTACTCGTATAGCTCCTACGAGCAGTACTTC. As protein: CASSYSYSSYEQYF.

This chain connects TRBV27 to TRBJ1-4; maybe TRBD1 (6 bases). The V gene lost 4 bases and the J gene lost 7 bases, with 13 bases spanning the gap. This CDR3 comprises 14 residues. Germline CDR1 and CDR2: MNHEY and SMNVEV (reference sequence). Here the CDR3 reads CASSSGARREKLFF. The DNA of the CDR3 is TGTGCCAGCAGTTCAGGGGCCCGTCGTGAAAAACTGTTTTTT.

The V and J genes are TRBV24-1 and TRBJ2-3, with a tentative D call TRBD1 (5 bases). CDR3 length: 16 residues. Trimming left V 2 bases short and J 6 bases short, with 17 bases between. Germline CDR1 reads KGHDR; CDR2 reads SFDVKD. CDR3 amino acids: CATSDSSDNFVDTQYF. Here the CDR3 DNA reads TGTGCCACCAGTGATTCGTCGGACAACTTCGTCGATACGCAGTATTTT.

The chain is built from TRBV7-2 and TRBJ1-3, with a possible D match to TRBD1 (6 bases). The CDR3 is made up of 13 amino acids. Germline CDR1 is SGHTA and CDR2 is FQGNSA. V lost 6 bases and J 2 bases, leaving 8 bases between the germline ends. CDR3 sequence reads: CASSAGAGNTIYF. CDR3 DNA: TGTGCCAGCAGTGCAGGGGCTGGAAACACCATATATTTT.

This clone was recorded a few times. The genes are TRBV5-1 and TRBJ1-2; possibly TRBD1 for D (5 bases). The V gene's germline CDR1 is SGHRS and CDR2 YFSETQ. Trimming removed 0 bases from V and 4 bases from J, with 16 bases in between. This CDR3 contains 16 residues. This CDR3 is CASSLEAGLIGYGYTF. CDR3 DNA: TGCGCCAGCAGCTTGGAGGCAGGGCTTATTGGCTATGGCTACACCTTC.

The chain recombines TRBV29-1 with TRBJ1-1, with TRBD1 as a possible D gene (6 bases). Per the germline V gene, CDR1 is SQVTM and CDR2 is ANQGSEA. The CDR3 has 14 residues. V lost 6 bases, J lost 6 bases, and 20 bases lay in between. The CDR3 DNA is TGCAGCGTGGCACCGGGACAAAATTTGGCTGAAGCTTTCTTT. Protein sequence: CSVAPGQNLAEAFF.

The rearrangement uses TRBV5-4 and TRBJ1-1, with a possible D match to TRBD1 (5 bases). V was cut by 1 base and J by 1 base, with 14 bases left in between. Germline lookup yields CDR1 SGHNT and CDR2 YYREEE (reference sequence). The CDR3 covers 16 residues. The CDR3 nucleotides read TGTGCCAGCAGCTTGTTGGGGCGGGGCACGAACACTGAAGCTTTCTTT. This gives the protein CASSLLGRGTNTEAFF.

The chain carries TRBV6-1 and TRBJ2-7, with TRBD2 matching 11 bases. Germline V gene lookup returns CDR1 MNHNS and CDR2 SASEGT. The CDR3 loop spans 18 amino acids. V lost 0 bases to trimming and J lost 2 bases; unmatched junction nucleotides: 9. Written as DNA, the CDR3 is TGTGCCAGCAGTGAAGCTACTAGCGGGAGAACTATAGCCTACGAGCAGTACTTC. Amino acids: CASSEATSGRTIAYEQYF.

The J gene is TRBJ2-7, the V gene TRBV7-2; possible D gene TRBD1, 5 bases. The CDR3 has 15 residues. The V end lost 5 bases, the J end lost 1 base, and 15 bases lay between the germline ends. Per the germline V gene, CDR1 is SGHTA and CDR2 is FQGNSA. CDR3 sequence (DNA): TGTGCCAGCAGCCTCTACTCGGACAATTCCTACGAGCAGTACTTC. Translated: CASSLYSDNSYEQYF.

This clone was counted only a few times. The CDR3 bases are TGTGCCAGCAGTTACAGATCGACAGGCAGCCAGCATTTT. Protein sequence: CASSYRSTGSQHF. V is TRBV6-2 or TRBV6-3 and J is TRBJ1-5, with D maybe TRBD1 (6 bases). Trimming left V 2 bases short and J 12 bases short, with 14 bases between. Germline lookup yields CDR1 MNHEY and CDR2 SVGEGT. The CDR3 covers 13 residues.

The V and J genes are TRBV7-9 and TRBJ2-5, with D tentatively TRBD2 (5 bases). The ends were cut back, 5 bases at V and 1 base at J, with 8 bases in the middle. CDR1 is SEHNR and CDR2 is FQNEAQ in the germline V gene (reference sequence). This CDR3 contains 13 residues. CDR3 in amino acids: CASSPDSQETQYF. As DNA, the CDR3 is TGTGCCAGCAGCCCGGACTCCCAAGAGACCCAGTACTTC.